This section outlines one T cell receptor beta chain sequence together with its context. No cognate antigen has been identified for it. Base quality data are lacking; no much larger clone is found one base away. The data were taken from a study of OX40 agonist ivuxolimab in advanced cancers. In the study overall: Ivuxolimab was an agonistic, fully human IgG2 monoclonal antibody directed against OX40 (CD134), a costimulatory receptor. Intravenous ivuxolimab was administered to patients every 2 weeks at six dose levels: 0.01, 0.1, 0.3, 1.5, 3 and 10 mg/kg. Of the 50 to 55 patients in dose escalation, approximately 20 had hepatocellular carcinoma, some 15 had melanoma, 9 had renal cell carcinoma and 9 had head and neck cancer. In the dose-escalation cohort, 82.7% of patients were male, and the mean age was approximately 60 years, with a range of 23 to 79. Prior anti-PD-1, anti-PD-L1 or anti-CTLA-4 therapy was permitted, and checkpoint inhibitors had been received by 30% to 40% of dose-escalation patients. Partial responses were achieved by three dose-escalation patients, of whom one had hepatocellular carcinoma and two had cutaneous melanoma. Peripheral TCRbeta sequencing aimed to test whether ivuxolimab altered TCR sequence diversity and caused clonal T-cell expansion. The paper describes the monotherapy dose-escalation part (N of about 50 patients) of the phase I trial of ivuxolimab. Beyond this particular receptor, the publication reports: At doses of 0.1 to 3.0 mg/kg, clonal expansion of both CD4+ and CD8+ T cells in blood was seen between baseline and week 6. Low levels of normalized T-cell clonal expansion were also seen in some patients who did not respond. After ivuxolimab, expanded clones were on average more numerous among CD8+ T cells than among CD4+ T cells. The antigen specificity of the peripheral T cells that underwent clonal expansion was not determined. In the 0.1-3.0 mg/kg groups, partial responders were among the patients with the lowest normalized peripheral clonal expansion, particularly in CD8+ T cells.

The germline V and J ends show losses of 2 bases and 0 bases respectively, and no gene match explains 14 bases of the junction. From the germline V gene, CDR1 is ENHRY and CDR2 is SYGVKD. The CDR3 sequence holds 20 residues, the cysteine and phenylalanine included. Left in the record is the CDR3 DNA by itself, 60 bases read in frame from the first base. For sequencing of the TCRbeta CDR3 region, genomic DNA was extracted from the sorted cells. The immunoSEQ Assay was used to sequence the TCRbeta CDR3 regions. Here the immuneACCESS table is served through TCRdb, limited to in-frame sequences with V and J called. Missing clones are a known gap in these copies; in checked studies unresolved V genes cover under half, and the rest lacks a known reason. In this sample the table shows roughly 38,000 clones, roughly 82% of which occur a single time. Less than 2% of the sample is in the top ten clones. The trial excluded patients who had a history of autoimmune disease or who were on systemic immunosuppression. Peripheral blood for TCR sequencing was drawn from every dose cohort at baseline, at cycle 4 day 1 and at cycle 7 day 1. Samples were obtained from an open-label, multicenter, first-in-human phase I dose-escalation trial of ivuxolimab. Adults with locally advanced or metastatic head and neck squamous cell, hepatocellular, melanoma or renal cell carcinoma were enrolled in the trial. Before TCR sequencing, CD4+ T cells and CD8+ T cells from peripheral blood were sorted into separate populations.

This receptor was obtained from an adult with an advanced solid tumor such as melanoma, head and neck, liver or kidney cancer. The sequence is built from TRBV10-3 and TRBJ1-5; 9 nucleotides in the junction match TRBD1. Sample: CD4+ or CD8+ T cells sorted from blood, taken in a trial of the OX40 agonist ivuxolimab. The CDR3 region has the sequence CAISETYRGPSLYSNQPQHF. The DNA reads as follows: TGTGCCATCAGTGAGACATACAGGGGGCCGTCTCTATATAGCAATCAGCCCCAGCATTTT.